These 27 T cell receptor beta chains originate from one sample sequenced in a study of T cells in tuberculosis. Produced via immunoSEQ multiplex PCR; TCRdb's table is partial and in-frame only. The sample includes 25,000 to 35,000 clones, around 92% of them seen just once. Time point denoted: new active TB diagnosis, blood taken before or within 7 days of starting treatment. The sample consisted of PBMCs, taken at tuberculosis diagnosis. Source of these receptors: an adult with tuberculosis.

This chain links TRBV28 with TRBJ2-1; 7 positions match TRBD1. This CDR3 contains 16 residues. V lost 6 bases to trimming and J lost 1 base; unmatched junction nucleotides: 9. CDR1 and CDR2 from the germline V gene are MDHEN and SYDVKM. This CDR3 reads CASRLGTVPSYNEQFF. The CDR3 nucleotides are TGTGCCAGCAGGCTAGGGACAGTCCCTTCCTACAATGAGCAGTTCTTC.

The chain employs TRBV7-8 and TRBJ2-7, with TRBD1 matching 9 bases. CDR3 size: 16 residues. The junction had 15 bases not matched to a gene; V was cut back by 5 bases and J by 7 bases. The V gene's germline CDR1 is SGHVS and CDR2 FQNEAQ. In nucleotides, the CDR3 is TGTGCCAGCAGCCTAATCGAACAGGGGGCTCTCGGTGAGCAGTACTTC. Protein sequence: CASSLIEQGALGEQYF.

The chain has TRBV4-1 and TRBJ2-7; 12 bases are shared with TRBD2. The CDR3 consists of 16 residues. The ends lost 3 bases at V and 1 base at J; junction bases unmatched: 4. Germline values: CDR1 MGHRA, CDR2 YSYEKL. In DNA form, the CDR3 reads TGCGCCAGCAGCCACGCCGGGACTAGCGGGTCCTACGAGCAGTACTTC. Amino acid sequence: CASSHAGTSGSYEQYF.

This clone was recorded once. The chain combines TRBV11-2 with TRBJ1-1, with D uncertain. The CDR3 is 14 amino acids. Germline V lookup: CDR1 SGHAT, CDR2 FQNNGV. V was pared by 3 bases and J by 1 base, with 9 bases between. The chain's CDR3 is CASSFSGGNTEAFF. In DNA form, the CDR3 reads TGTGCCAGCAGCTTCTCGGGAGGGAACACTGAAGCTTTCTTT.

The V gene is TRBV11-2, the J gene TRBJ2-1; D uncertain. The CDR3 contains 15 residues. Germline V gene lookup returns CDR1 SGHAT and CDR2 FQNNGV. Between the trimmed V and J ends, which lost 4 bases and 8 bases, there was a span of 18 bases. The CDR3 region has the DNA TGTGCCAGCAGCTCCGTCGACTTTAGAAACTATGAGCAGTTCTTC. Translation: CASSSVDFRNYEQFF.

The chain recombines TRBV19 with TRBJ2-7, with 11 positions matching TRBD1. CDR1 is LNHDA, CDR2 SQIVND, per germline (reference sequence). The CDR3 is made up of 15 amino acids. V was pared by 6 bases and J by 4 bases, with 8 bases of the junction left unmatched. The CDR3 nucleotides are TGTGCCAGTAGATCGGGACAGGGGGGATATTACGAGCAGTACTTC. Residues: CASRSGQGGYYEQYF.

This rearrangement joins TRBV10-3 to TRBJ1-5; possible D gene TRBD1, 6 bases. Germline values: CDR1 ENHRY, CDR2 SYGVKD. The length of the CDR3 is 13 residues. Deletions cut 2 bases from V and 6 bases from J, with 8 bases between. The chain's CDR3 is CAISEKDSQPQHF. The CDR3 nucleotides read TGTGCCATCAGTGAGAAGGACAGTCAGCCCCAGCATTTT.

The chain employs TRBV19 and TRBJ1-2; 8 bases are shared with TRBD1. CDR3 length: 14 amino acids. The germline CDR1 and CDR2 sequences are LNHDA and SQIVND (reference sequence). After removal of 4 bases from V and 8 bases from J, the junction contained 9 bases not matched to a gene. The chain's CDR3 is CASSKADRASGYTF. CDR3 in DNA: TGTGCCAGTAGTAAAGCGGACAGGGCCTCCGGCTACACCTTC.

This clone was seen just once. The gene calls are TRBV10-2 and TRBJ2-1, with 11 bases matching TRBD2. Germline V lookup: CDR1 WSHSY, CDR2 SAAADI. The J segment lost 8 bases and the V segment lost 0 bases, leaving 3 bases of the junction unmatched. This CDR3 contains 15 residues. The CDR3 sequence: CASSESLLAGDEQFF. The CDR3 DNA reads as TGCGCCAGCAGTGAGTCATTACTAGCGGGAGATGAGCAGTTCTTC.

The CDR3 loop reads CASSTDRGYNEQFF. The CDR3 region has the DNA TGTGCCAGCAGCACCGACAGGGGATACAATGAGCAGTTCTTC. The chain joins TRBV27 to TRBJ2-1, with 8 nucleotides matching TRBD1. In germline, CDR1 is MNHEY, CDR2 SMNVEV (reference sequence). The CDR3 contains 14 residues. V gave up 6 bases and J gave up 4 bases; unmatched junction bases: 5.

The chain is built from TRBV7-6 and TRBJ2-7; D possibly corresponds to TRBD2 (6 bases). Trimming shortened V by 1 base and J by 6 bases, and 19 bases separated the two germline ends. CDR1 is SGHVS and CDR2 is FNYEAQ in the germline V gene. This CDR3 spans 16 amino acids. The CDR3 nucleotides read TGTGCCAGCAGCTTAGTCGGGGGAGTTGTATCTGCCGAGCAGTACTTC. It encodes CASSLVGGVVSAEQYF.

The rearrangement joins TRBV5-6 to TRBJ2-1; 9 bases agree with TRBD2. The CDR3 sequence is 16 residues long. CDR1 is SGHDT, CDR2 YYEEEE, per germline. Trimming cost V 4 bases and J 12 bases; bases outside gene matches: 17. The CDR3 DNA is TGTGCCAGCAGCCCGAAGATTAGCGGGAGTGCCGTACGGCAGTTCTTC. As protein: CASSPKISGSAVRQFF.

V gene TRBV19 combines with J gene TRBJ2-7, with a weak D call TRBD2 (5 bases). This CDR3 comprises 17 residues. V was pared by 3 bases and J by 1 base, with 19 bases between. CDR1 is LNHDA, CDR2 SQIVND, per germline (reference sequence). The CDR3 protein is CASSIMGLERRSYEQYF. The CDR3 DNA is TGTGCCAGTAGTATCATGGGCCTAGAGCGGAGATCCTACGAGCAGTACTTC.

The chain's CDR3 is CASSQDRIGKVTDTQYF. For the CDR3, the DNA is TGCGCCAGCAGCCAAGACCGAATCGGGAAGGTCACAGATACGCAGTATTTT. This chain links TRBV4-3 with TRBJ2-3; weak D call: TRBD2 (5 bases). This CDR3 comprises 17 residues. Germline CDR1 reads LGHNA; CDR2 reads YSLEER. Trimming removed 0 bases at V and 2 bases at J, with 15 bases between.

This chain uses TRBV11-2 with TRBJ2-7; TRBD2 matches 13 bases. The CDR3 has 15 amino acids. Per germline, CDR1 SGHAT and CDR2 FQNNGV. V dropped 4 bases and J dropped 5; count of bases not matched to a gene: 5. Here the CDR3 reads CASSSGTSGTHEQYF. In DNA form, the CDR3 reads TGTGCCAGCAGCTCGGGGACTAGCGGGACCCACGAGCAGTACTTC.

This rearrangement joins TRBV4-2 to TRBJ1-4, with D possibly matching TRBD1 (6 bases). Per the germline V gene, CDR1 is LGHNA and CDR2 is YNFKEQ. The CDR3 extends over 15 amino acids. V shed 0 bases and J shed 3 bases, with 8 bases lying between them. Written as DNA, the CDR3 is TGTGCCAGCAGCCAAGACAGGGGTGCTAATGAAAAACTGTTTTTT. This translates into CASSQDRGANEKLFF.

Concerning this clone itself: The junction differs from germline at one of its ends, possibly a read error. This chain connects TRBV2 to TRBJ1-4; 11 nucleotides agree with TRBD1. This CDR3 comprises 11 residues. Germline values: CDR1 SNHLY, CDR2 FYNNEI. CDR3 bases: TGTGCCAGCAGGGGGGACAGGGGGACGCTTTTT. It specifies CASRGDRGTLF.

V gene TRBV7-9 combines with J gene TRBJ2-5; D is possibly TRBD2 (5 bases). The V gene's germline CDR1 is SEHNR and CDR2 FQNEAQ (reference sequence). The CDR3 has 12 residues. The ends were cut back, 8 bases at V and 4 bases at J, with 11 bases in the middle. CDR3 nucleotide sequence: TGTGCCAGCTCCCCGGGGTTAGAGACCCAGTACTTC. It specifies CASSPGLETQYF.

The chain links TRBV10-1 to TRBJ2-3, with a weak D call TRBD2 (7 bases). V gave up 6 bases and J gave up 0 bases, with 16 bases separating them. Germline V gives CDR1 WNHNN, CDR2 SYGVQD (reference sequence). The CDR3 has 16 amino acids. CDR3 residues: CASSGLGGLSTDTQYF. Here the CDR3 DNA reads TGCGCCAGCAGCGGGTTGGGGGGGCTTAGCACAGATACGCAGTATTTT.

This clone has a single count. The rearrangement links TRBV9 to TRBJ1-1; tentative D call: TRBD1 (6 bases). The CDR3 is made up of 14 amino acids. V was trimmed by 5 bases and J by 7 bases, leaving 18 bases between them. Germline V gene sequence: CDR1 SGDLS, CDR2 YYNGEE. The CDR3 loop is CASRGTGTTREAFF. CDR3 DNA: TGTGCCAGCAGAGGAACCGGGACAACCCGTGAAGCTTTCTTT.

In regard to this clone: One end of the junction is discordant with germline, which a read error may explain. This chain joins TRBV28 and TRBJ1-1; TRBD1 aligns across 8 bases. The CDR3 has 14 amino acids. The germline V gene encodes CDR1 MDHEN and CDR2 SYDVKM. CDR3 in amino acids: CASRPTIRGLESFF. CDR3 nucleotides: TGTGCCAGCAGACCTACTATCAGGGGGCTTGAATCTTTCTTT.

The gene calls are TRBV5-1 and TRBJ2-5; 9 nucleotides match TRBD1. The trim removed 2 bases at V and 3 bases at J, leaving 2 bases unmatched. CDR1 SGHRS and CDR2 YFSETQ come from the germline V gene. This CDR3 region has 14 residues. The chain's CDR3 is CASSFGTGKETQYF. CDR3 coding DNA: TGCGCCAGCAGCTTCGGGACAGGGAAAGAGACCCAGTACTTC.

The chain uses TRBV19 and TRBJ1-2, with TRBD1 identical over 9 bases. The CDR3 totals 16 residues. V gave up 3 bases and J gave up 7 bases; unmatched junction bases: 12. Per the germline V gene, CDR1 is LNHDA and CDR2 is SQIVND (reference sequence). The DNA of the CDR3 is TGTGCCAGTAGTATCGGACAGGGGAATTTTTGGGTTGGCTACACCTTC. It codes for CASSIGQGNFWVGYTF. The entire variable domain, with the rest obtained from reference TRBV19 and TRBJ1-2, is as follows: DGGITQSPKYLFRKEGQNVTLSCEQNLNHDAMYWYRQDPGQGLRLIYYSQIVNDFQKGDIAEGYSVSREKKESFPLTVTSAQKNPTAFYLCASSIGQGNFWVGYTFGSGTRLTVV.

V and J are TRBV2 and TRBJ2-3; D is perhaps TRBD2 (6 bases). This CDR3 is 13 amino acids long. Germline assignment: CDR1 SNHLY and CDR2 FYNNEI. Deletions cut 7 bases from V and 6 bases from J, with 14 bases between. CDR3 sequence (DNA): TGTGCCAGCAAGGTCGGGAGCTCCGATACGCAGTATTTT. Protein sequence: CASKVGSSDTQYF.

The CDR3 DNA follows: TGTGCCAGCAGTATCCGGGACAGGGTAACTGGTGGCTACACCTTC. Protein: CASSIRDRVTGGYTF. The chain carries TRBV2 and TRBJ1-2; TRBD1 aligns across 9 bases. Germline V gene sequence: CDR1 SNHLY, CDR2 FYNNEI. The CDR3 is 15 amino acids. The J segment lost 7 bases and the V segment lost 5 bases, leaving 11 bases of the junction unmatched.

The genes are TRBV7-2 and TRBJ2-1; TRBD2 matches 7 bases. Unmatched junction bases numbered 12, after V lost 1 base and J lost 9 bases. Germline V gives CDR1 SGHTA, CDR2 FQGNSA. This CDR3 contains 16 residues. CDR3 coding DNA: TGTGCCAGCAGCTTAGAATTCCGGGACTATCTTCTTGAGCAGTTCTTC. Translating it yields CASSLEFRDYLLEQFF. The variable domain in full, with the rest retrieved from reference TRBV7-2 and TRBJ2-1, is GAGVSQSPSNKVTEKGKDVELRCDPISGHTALYWYRQSLGQGLEFLIYFQGNSAPDKSGLPSDRFSAERTGGSVSTLTIQRTQQEDSAVYLCASSLEFRDYLLEQFFGPGTRLTVL.

The chain carries TRBV4-3 and TRBJ2-2, with unresolved D. V lost 2 bases and J lost 9, with 10 bases in between. The CDR3 is 13 amino acids. Germline V gives CDR1 LGHNA, CDR2 YSLEER. The CDR3 spells CASSQRMRRELFF. The CDR3 DNA reads as TGCGCCAGCAGCCAACGAATGAGGAGGGAGCTGTTTTTT.